This is a list of T cell receptor beta chains from one sample in a study of regulatory T cells in long-lasting Graves disease. A single record per CDR3 protein comes from TCRdb applying MiXCR to the multiplex PCR reads. Of 430,000 or so distinct CDR3 sequences listed, 20% to 25% are singletons. The sequences come from peripheral blood mononuclear cells (PBMCs), collected when the disease was refractory, from a patient treated with antithyroid drugs. These receptors were taken from a female donor with Graves disease. Each CDR3 is given with its conserved first and last residue. The order of the fields is D gene, J gene, clone size, V gene, CDR3 DNA, CDR3 protein. The D gene is left open where the match is weak. Clone sizes are given selectively: once, few, many, or a class where the clone is expanded.

>TRBD2|TRBJ2-2|few|TRBV5-1
TGCGCCAGCAGCACAAGGACTAGCGGGAACACCGGGGAGCTGTTTTTT
CASSTRTSGNTGELFF
>.|TRBJ1-4|.|TRBV20-1
TGCAGTGCTATCAACAGGTTTAAAGAAAAACTGTTTTTT
CSAINRFKEKLFF
>.|TRBJ2-2|few|TRBV7-3
TGTGCCAGCAGCTTAACCCGGGAGTGGAGCGGGGAGCTGTTTTTT
CASSLTREWSGELFF
>.|TRBJ2-1|.|TRBV29-1
TGCAGCGTTAAGGGCCCCCGTGGTGAGCAGTTCTTC
CSVKGPRGEQFF
>.|TRBJ2-5|many|TRBV28
TGTGCCAGCAGCGTATTGCCCGAGACCCAGTACTTC
CASSVLPETQYF
>.|TRBJ2-7|many|TRBV29-1
TGCAGCGTTTACGACAGAGCGGGTGCATACGAGCAGTACTTC
CSVYDRAGAYEQYF
>.|TRBJ1-2|few|TRBV3-1
TGTGCCAGCAGCCAGGACGTCGGCTACTATGGCTACACCTTC
CASSQDVGYYGYTF
>TRBD2|TRBJ2-7|.|TRBV5-6
TGTGCCAGCAGCTTGACGGCGGGAGGCTACTACGAGCAGTACTTC
CASSLTAGGYYEQYF
>.|TRBJ1-2|many|TRBV6-1
TGTGCCAGCAGCCAAGGGGGGGAGGGCTATGGCTACACCTTC
CASSQGGEGYGYTF
>.|TRBJ2-4|many|TRBV12-3/TRBV12-4
TGTGCCAGCACCGTAAACCTGGGGCGAAAAAACATTCAGTACTTC
CASTVNLGRKNIQYF
>.|TRBJ2-1|few|TRBV28
TGTGCCAGCAGTTTAAGCGGTGGGGAGTTCTTC
CASSLSGGEFF
>TRBD1|TRBJ1-5|few|TRBV4-1
TGCGCCAGCAGCCATACGGGACAGGACAATCAGCCCCAGCATTTT
CASSHTGQDNQPQHF
>TRBD2|TRBJ2-7|.|TRBV30
TGTGCCTGGAGCCGAAGCGGGGTACAGTCTAATTACGAGCAGTACTTC
CAWSRSGVQSNYEQYF
>.|TRBJ1-3|many|TRBV12-3/TRBV12-4
TGTGCCAGCGGGACAAGTACAATAAACACCATATATTTT
CASGTSTINTIYF
>.|TRBJ2-7|.|TRBV29-1
TGCAGCGTTCTTTACGGAGAATACGAGCAGTACTTC
CSVLYGEYEQYF
>TRBD1|TRBJ2-3|.|TRBV15
TGTGCCACCAGCGGAAAGGACAGGGGCACAGATACGCAGTATTTT
CATSGKDRGTDTQYF
>.|TRBJ1-4|many|TRBV5-6
TGTGCCAGCAGCCTACAGTTGGGTGGAGAAAAACTGTTTTTT
CASSLQLGGEKLFF
>TRBD1|TRBJ1-1|.|TRBV7-3
TGTGCCAGCAGCTTTACAGGGGGCCGGAACACTGAAGCTTTCTTT
CASSFTGGRNTEAFF
>.|TRBJ1-3|many|TRBV2
TGTGCCAGCAGCGAGGAGGGCAGGGGAAGAAACACCATATATTTT
CASSEEGRGRNTIYF